Detailed here is one T cell receptor beta chain. This entry is derived from a study of blood T cell repertoires in COVID-19. For the study at large: Collection of acute and convalescent COVID-19 samples took place in the United States, Italy and Spain.

This table comes from immunoSEQ multiplex PCR, and its TCRdb copy is limited to in-frame clones, with some not included. Of about 56,000 clones listed, around 84% are singletons. Germline V gene sequence: CDR1 SQVTM, CDR2 ANQGSEA. Unmatched junction bases numbered 8, after V lost 7 bases and J lost 1 base. There are 16 residues in the CDR3. This rearrangement joins TRBV29-1 to TRBJ2-3, with 13 positions matching TRBD2. The TCR was taken from a woman older than 75 with acute or convalescent COVID-19. Sample: peripheral blood. The CDR3 DNA reads TGCAGCGCTAACGGGGGGACTAGCGGGGGCACAGATACGCAGTATTTT. Translation gives CSANGGTSGGTDTQYF.